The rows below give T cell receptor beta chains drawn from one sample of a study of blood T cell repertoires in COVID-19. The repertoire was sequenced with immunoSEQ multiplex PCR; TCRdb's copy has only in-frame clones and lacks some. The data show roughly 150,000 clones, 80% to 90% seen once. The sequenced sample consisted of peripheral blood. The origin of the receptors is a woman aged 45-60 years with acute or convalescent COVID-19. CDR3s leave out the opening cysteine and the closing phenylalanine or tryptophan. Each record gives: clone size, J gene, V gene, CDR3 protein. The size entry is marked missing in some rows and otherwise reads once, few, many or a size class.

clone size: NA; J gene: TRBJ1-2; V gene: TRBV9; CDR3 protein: ASSVQGIGYT
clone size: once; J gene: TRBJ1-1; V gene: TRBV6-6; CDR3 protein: ASDVGGQGKAF
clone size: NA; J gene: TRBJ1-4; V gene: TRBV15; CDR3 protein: ATSRGQGAVEKLF
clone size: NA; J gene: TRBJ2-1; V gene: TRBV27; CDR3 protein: ASSLAGRNSNEQF
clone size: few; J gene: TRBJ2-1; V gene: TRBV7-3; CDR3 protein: ASSQRLAGGSDNEQF
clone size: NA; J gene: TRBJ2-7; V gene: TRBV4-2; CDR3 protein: ASSQEGTGAFSEQY
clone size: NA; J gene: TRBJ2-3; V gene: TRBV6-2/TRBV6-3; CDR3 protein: ASSSRRDTQY
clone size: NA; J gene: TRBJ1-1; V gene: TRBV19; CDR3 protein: ASRDRGHENTEAF
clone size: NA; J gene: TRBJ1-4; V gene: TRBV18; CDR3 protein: ASSPNRNEKLF
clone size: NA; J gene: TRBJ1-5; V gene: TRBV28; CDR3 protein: ASSEGARDQPQH
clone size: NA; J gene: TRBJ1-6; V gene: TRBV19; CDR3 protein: ASSIRGEGSYNSPLH
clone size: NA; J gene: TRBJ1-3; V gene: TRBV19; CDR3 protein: ASSDQGPGNTIY
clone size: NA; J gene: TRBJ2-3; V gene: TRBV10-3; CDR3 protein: AISDGGARNTQY
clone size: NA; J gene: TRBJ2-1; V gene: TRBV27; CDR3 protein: ASSHPGLRGNEQF
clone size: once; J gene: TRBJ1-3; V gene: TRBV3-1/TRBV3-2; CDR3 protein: ASSPDRAGNTIY
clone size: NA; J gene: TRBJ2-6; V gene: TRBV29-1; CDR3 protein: SVEGPDTLSDRPLSGANVLT
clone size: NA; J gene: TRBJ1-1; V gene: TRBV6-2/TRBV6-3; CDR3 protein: ASSTSGGKDTEAF
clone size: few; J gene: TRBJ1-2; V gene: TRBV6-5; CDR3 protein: ASSYSPWGRDYGYT
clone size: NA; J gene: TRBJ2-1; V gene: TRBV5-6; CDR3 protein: ASSLAPTENNEQF
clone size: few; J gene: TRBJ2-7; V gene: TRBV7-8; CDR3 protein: ASSLSSAVTYEQY
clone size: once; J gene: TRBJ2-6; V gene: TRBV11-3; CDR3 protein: ASSDGPRAGANVLT
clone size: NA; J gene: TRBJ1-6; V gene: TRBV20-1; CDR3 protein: SAIAGSPLH
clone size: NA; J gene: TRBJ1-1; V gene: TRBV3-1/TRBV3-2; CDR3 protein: ASSRASANTEAF
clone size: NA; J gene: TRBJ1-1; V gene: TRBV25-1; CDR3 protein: ASSEPSRGDTEAF
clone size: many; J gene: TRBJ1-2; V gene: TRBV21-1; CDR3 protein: AIWTGPIFYRYGYT
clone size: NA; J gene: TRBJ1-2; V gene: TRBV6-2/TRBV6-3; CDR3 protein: ASSDGQVYGYT
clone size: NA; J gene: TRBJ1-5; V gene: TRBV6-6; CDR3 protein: ASSQGTNHSPQH
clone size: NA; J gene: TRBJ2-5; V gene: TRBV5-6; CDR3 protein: ASSLRGRETQY
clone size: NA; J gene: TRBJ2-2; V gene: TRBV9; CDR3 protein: ASSVALGGGSNTGELF
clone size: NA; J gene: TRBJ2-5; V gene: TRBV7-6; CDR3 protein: ASSFRTDSQETQY
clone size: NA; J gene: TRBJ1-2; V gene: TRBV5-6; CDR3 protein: ASSLGGQDLGGYT
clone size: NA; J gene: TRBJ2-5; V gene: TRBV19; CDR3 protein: ASWDKYKETQY
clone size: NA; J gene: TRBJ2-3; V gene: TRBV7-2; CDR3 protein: ASSSPTSLDTQY
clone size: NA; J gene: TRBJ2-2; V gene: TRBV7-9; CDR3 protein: ASSSTGTANTGELF
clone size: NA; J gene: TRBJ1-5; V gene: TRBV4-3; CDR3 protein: ASSPSLSNQPQH
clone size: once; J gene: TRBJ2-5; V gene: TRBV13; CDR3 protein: ASSNDRRETQY
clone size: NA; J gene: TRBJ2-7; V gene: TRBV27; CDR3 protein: ASSPGSYEQY
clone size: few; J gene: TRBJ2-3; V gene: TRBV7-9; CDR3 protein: ASRFPGGREPGTDTQY
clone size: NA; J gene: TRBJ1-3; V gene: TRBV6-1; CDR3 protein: ASSEAGRAGNTIY
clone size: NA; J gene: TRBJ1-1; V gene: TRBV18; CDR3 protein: ASSPNRGVMAEAF
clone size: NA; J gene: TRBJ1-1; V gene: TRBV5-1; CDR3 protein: ASSPAGAYLEAF
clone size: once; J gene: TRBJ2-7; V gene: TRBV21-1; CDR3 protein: ASSNPGQGFYEQY
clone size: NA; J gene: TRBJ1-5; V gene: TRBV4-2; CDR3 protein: ASSQDTQEYNQPQH
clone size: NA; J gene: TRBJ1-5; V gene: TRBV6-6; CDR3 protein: ASTRVFGSNQPQH
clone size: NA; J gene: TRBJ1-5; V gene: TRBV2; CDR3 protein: ASSGETSNQPQH
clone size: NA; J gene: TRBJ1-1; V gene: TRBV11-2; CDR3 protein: ASSLGTANTEAF
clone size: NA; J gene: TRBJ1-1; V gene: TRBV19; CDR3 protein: ASSKMEGAGEAF
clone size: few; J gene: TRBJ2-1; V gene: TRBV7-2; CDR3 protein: ASSSHSGRRYNEQF
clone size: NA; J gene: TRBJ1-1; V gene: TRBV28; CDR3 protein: ASRREVNTEAF
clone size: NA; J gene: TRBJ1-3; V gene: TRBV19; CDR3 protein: ASMTPGLALGNTIY
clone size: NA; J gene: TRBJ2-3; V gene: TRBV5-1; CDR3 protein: ASSPGSSGNTDTQY
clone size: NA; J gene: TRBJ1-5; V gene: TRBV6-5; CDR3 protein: ASRLAQGYNQPQH
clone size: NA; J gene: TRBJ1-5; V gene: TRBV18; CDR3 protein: ASSPAQAQPQH
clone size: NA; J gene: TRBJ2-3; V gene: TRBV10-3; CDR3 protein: AISLGLAGGSTDTQY
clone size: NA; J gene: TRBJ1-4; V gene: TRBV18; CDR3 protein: ASSPGGFPGFAKLF
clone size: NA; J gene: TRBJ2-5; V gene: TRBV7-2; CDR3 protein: ASSPGMAGTQY